The clone carrying this TCR beta chain was counted only a few times. Germline trimming cut 4 bases from V and 6 bases from J; bases unmatched to any gene: 5. In germline, CDR1 is LGHDT, CDR2 YNNKEL (reference sequence). This CDR3 has 13 amino acids. As part of library construction, unique molecular identifiers were attached to individual cDNA molecules. MiXCR, applied by TCRdb to the 5' RACE reads, yields one record per CDR3 protein. The sample lists approximately 65,000 distinct CDR3 sequences, 11% occurring once. The entry originates in a study of early T cells in non-severe SARS-CoV-2 infection. Across the study: The authors sequenced bulk RNA from unsorted whole blood, leaving chains unpaired.

This clonotype was obtained from an adult who was a healthcare worker with PCR-confirmed SARS-CoV-2 infection or an uninfected control (not recorded which). The sequencing sample was made of whole blood. The rearrangement joins TRBV3-1 to TRBJ2-7; TRBD2 matches 8 bases. The CDR3 coding sequence is TGTGCCAGCAGCCGGGGACTAGTAACCGAGCAGTACTTC. Its translation: CASSRGLVTEQYF.